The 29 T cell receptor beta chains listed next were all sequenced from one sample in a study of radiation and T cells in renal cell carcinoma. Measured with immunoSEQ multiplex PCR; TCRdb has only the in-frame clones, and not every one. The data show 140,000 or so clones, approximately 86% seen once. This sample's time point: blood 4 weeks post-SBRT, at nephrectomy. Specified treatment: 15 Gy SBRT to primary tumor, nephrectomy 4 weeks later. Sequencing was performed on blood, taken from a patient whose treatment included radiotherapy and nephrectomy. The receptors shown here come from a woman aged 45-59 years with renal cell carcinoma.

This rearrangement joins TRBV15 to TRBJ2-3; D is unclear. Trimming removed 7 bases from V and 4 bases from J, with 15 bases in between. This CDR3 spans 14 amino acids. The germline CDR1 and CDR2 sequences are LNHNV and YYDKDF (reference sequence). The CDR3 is CATNGGSRADTQYF. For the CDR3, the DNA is TGTGCCACCAATGGCGGATCAAGGGCAGATACGCAGTATTTT.

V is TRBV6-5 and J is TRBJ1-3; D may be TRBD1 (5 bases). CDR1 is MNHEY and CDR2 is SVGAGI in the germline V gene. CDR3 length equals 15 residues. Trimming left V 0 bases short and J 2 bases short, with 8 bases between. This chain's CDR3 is CASSYSGPPGNTIYF. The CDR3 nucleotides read TGTGCCAGCAGTTACTCGGGGCCTCCTGGAAACACCATATATTTT.

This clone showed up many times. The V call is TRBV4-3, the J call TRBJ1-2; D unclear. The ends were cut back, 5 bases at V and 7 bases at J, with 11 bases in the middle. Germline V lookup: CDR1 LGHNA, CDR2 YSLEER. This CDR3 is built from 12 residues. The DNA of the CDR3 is TGCGCCAGCAGCGTAAGAGCAGGTGGCTACACCTTC. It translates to CASSVRAGGYTF.

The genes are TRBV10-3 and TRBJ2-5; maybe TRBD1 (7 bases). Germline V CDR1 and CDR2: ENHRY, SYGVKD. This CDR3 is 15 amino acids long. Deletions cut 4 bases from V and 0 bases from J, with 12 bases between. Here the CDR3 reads CAISAPGGYQETQYF. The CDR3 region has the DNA TGTGCCATCAGTGCCCCAGGGGGGTACCAAGAGACCCAGTACTTC.

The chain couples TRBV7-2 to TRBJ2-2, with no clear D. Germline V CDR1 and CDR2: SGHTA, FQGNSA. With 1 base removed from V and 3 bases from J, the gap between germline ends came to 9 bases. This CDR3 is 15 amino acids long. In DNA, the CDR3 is TGTGCCAGCAGCTTAGGTCGCCTAGACACCGGGGAGCTGTTTTTT. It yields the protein CASSLGRLDTGELFF.

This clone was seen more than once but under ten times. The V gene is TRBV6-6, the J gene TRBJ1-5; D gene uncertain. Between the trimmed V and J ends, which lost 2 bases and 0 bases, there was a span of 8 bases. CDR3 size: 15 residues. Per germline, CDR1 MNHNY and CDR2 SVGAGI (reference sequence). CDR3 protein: CASSYGQVSNQPQHF. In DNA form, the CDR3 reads TGTGCCAGCAGTTACGGGCAGGTTAGCAATCAGCCCCAGCATTTT.

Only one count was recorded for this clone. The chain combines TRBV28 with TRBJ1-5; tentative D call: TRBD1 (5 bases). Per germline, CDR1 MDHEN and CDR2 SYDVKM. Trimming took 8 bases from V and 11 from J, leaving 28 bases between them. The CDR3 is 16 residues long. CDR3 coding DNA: TGTGCCAGCTCGAGGCGGGGGAAAATTTCGGAAGGGGCCCAGCATTTT. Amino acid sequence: CASSRRGKISEGAQHF.

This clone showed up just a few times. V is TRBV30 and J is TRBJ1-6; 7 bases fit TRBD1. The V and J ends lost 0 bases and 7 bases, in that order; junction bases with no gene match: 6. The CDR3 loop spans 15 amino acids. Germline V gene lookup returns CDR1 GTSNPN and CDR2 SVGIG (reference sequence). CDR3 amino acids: CAWSVKTGYNSPLHF. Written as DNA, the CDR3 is TGTGCCTGGAGTGTCAAGACAGGGTACAATTCACCCCTCCACTTT. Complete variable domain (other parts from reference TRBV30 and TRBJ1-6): SQTIHQWPATLVQPVGSPLSLECTVEGTSNPNLYWYRQAAGRGLQLLFYSVGIGQISSEVPQNLSASRPQDRQFILSSKKLLLSDSGFYLCAWSVKTGYNSPLHFGNGTRLTVT.

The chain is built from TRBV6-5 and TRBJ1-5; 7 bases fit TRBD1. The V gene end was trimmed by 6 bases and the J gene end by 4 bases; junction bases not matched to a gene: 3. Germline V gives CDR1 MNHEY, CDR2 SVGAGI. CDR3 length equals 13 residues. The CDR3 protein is CASRPTGNQPQHF. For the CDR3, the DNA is TGTGCCAGCAGGCCGACAGGGAATCAGCCCCAGCATTTT.

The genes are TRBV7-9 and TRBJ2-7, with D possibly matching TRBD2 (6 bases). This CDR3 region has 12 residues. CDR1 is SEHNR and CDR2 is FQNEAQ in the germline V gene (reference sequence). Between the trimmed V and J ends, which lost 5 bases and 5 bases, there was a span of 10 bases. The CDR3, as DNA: TGTGCCAGCAGCCAAGGAGGGGACGAGCAGTACTTC. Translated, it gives CASSQGGDEQYF.

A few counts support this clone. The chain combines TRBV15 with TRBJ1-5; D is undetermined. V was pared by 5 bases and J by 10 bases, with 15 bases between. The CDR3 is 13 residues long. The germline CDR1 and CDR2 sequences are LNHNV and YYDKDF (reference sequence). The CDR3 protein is CATSPTPELPQHF. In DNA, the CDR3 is TGTGCCACCAGCCCTACCCCCGAATTACCCCAGCATTTT.

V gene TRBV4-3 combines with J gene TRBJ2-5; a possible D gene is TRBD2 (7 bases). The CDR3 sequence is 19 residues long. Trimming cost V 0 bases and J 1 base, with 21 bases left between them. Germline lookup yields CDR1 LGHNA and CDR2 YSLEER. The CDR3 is CASSQEARRWGGAQETQYF. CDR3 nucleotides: TGCGCCAGCAGCCAAGAGGCCCGACGATGGGGGGGGGCCCAAGAGACCCAGTACTTC.

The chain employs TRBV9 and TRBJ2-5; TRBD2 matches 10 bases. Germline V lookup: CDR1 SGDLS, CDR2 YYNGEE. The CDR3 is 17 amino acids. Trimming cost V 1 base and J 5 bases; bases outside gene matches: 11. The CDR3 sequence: CASSVRASGRGGETQYF. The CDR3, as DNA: TGTGCCAGCAGCGTAAGGGCTAGCGGGAGAGGCGGGGAGACCCAGTACTTC.

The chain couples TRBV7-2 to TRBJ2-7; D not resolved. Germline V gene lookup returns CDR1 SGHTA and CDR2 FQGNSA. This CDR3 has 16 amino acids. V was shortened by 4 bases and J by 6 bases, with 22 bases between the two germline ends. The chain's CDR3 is CASSSLSSGEVGEQYF. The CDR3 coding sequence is TGTGCCAGCAGCTCTCTCTCGTCGGGCGAGGTGGGCGAGCAGTACTTC.

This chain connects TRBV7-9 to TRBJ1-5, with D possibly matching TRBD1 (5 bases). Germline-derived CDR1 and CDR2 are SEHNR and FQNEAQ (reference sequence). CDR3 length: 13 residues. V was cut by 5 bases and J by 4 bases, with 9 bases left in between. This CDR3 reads CASSPGANQPQHF. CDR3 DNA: TGTGCCAGCAGCCCCGGGGCAAATCAGCCCCAGCATTTT.

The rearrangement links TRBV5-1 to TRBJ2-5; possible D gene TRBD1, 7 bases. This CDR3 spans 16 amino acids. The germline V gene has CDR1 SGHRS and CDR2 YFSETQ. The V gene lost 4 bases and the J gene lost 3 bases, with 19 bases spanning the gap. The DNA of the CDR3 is TGCGCCAGCAGCCCAAAGACAGGGAGGCTTGAAGAGACCCAGTACTTC. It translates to CASSPKTGRLEETQYF.

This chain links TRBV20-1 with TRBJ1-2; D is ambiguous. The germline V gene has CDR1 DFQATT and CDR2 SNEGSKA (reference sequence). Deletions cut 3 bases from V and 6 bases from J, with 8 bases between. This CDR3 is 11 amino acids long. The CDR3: CSASTPHGYTF. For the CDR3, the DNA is TGCAGTGCTAGTACACCCCATGGCTACACCTTC.

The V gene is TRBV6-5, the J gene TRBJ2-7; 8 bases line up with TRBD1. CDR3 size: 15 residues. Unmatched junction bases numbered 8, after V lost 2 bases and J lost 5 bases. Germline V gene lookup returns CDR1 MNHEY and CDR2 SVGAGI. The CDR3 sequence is CASSYQGAFSDEQYF. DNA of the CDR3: TGTGCCAGCAGTTACCAGGGGGCATTCTCTGACGAGCAGTACTTC.

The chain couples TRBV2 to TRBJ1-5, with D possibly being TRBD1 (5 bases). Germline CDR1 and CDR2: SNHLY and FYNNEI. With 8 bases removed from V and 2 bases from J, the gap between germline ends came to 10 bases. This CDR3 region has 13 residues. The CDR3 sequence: CASESGGNQPQHF. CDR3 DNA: TGTGCCAGCGAATCGGGGGGCAATCAGCCCCAGCATTTT.

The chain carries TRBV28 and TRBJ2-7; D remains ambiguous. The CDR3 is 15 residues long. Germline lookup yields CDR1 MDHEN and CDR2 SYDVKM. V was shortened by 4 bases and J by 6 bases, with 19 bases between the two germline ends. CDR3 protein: CASSSPLPGRLEQYF. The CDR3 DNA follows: TGTGCCAGCAGTTCCCCACTACCCGGGCGTCTCGAGCAGTACTTC. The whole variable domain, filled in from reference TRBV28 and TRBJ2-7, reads DVKVTQSSRYLVKRTGEKVFLECVQDMDHENMFWYRQDPGLGLRLIYFSYDVKMKEKGDIPEGYSVSREKKERFSLILESASTNQTSMYLCASSSPLPGRLEQYFGPGTRLTVT.

The CDR3 nucleotides are TGTGCCAGCAGTCAACTACCCGACGGCTCCGGGGAGCTGTTTTTT. Encoded protein: CASSQLPDGSGELFF. The rearrangement uses TRBV28 and TRBJ2-2; D remains unclear. Trimming took 5 bases from V and 6 from J, leaving 16 bases between them. Germline lookup yields CDR1 MDHEN and CDR2 SYDVKM. There are 15 residues in the CDR3.

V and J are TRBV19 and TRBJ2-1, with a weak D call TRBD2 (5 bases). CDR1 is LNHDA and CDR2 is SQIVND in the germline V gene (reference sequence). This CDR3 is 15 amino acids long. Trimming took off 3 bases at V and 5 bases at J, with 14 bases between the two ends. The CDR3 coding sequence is TGTGCCAGTAGTATGAGGCCAGCGGCGAACAATGAGCAGTTCTTC. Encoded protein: CASSMRPAANNEQFF.

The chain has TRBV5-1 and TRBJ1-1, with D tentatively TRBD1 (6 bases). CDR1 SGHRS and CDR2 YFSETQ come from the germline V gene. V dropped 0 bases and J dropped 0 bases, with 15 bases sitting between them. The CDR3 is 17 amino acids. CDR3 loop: CASSLVPSGQLNTEAFF. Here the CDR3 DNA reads TGCGCCAGCAGCTTGGTCCCGTCCGGACAGTTGAACACTGAAGCTTTCTTT.

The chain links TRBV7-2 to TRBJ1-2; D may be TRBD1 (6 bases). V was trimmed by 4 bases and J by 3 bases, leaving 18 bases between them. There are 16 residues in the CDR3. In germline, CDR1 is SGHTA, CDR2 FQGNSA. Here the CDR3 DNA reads TGTGCCAGCAGCTATGGGACACAGGGCGCCGACTATGGCTACACCTTC. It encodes CASSYGTQGADYGYTF.

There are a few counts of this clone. This CDR3 reads CASSLSPGYGELFF. DNA of the CDR3: TGTGCCAGCAGTTTATCGCCAGGGTACGGGGAGCTGTTTTTT. The chain joins TRBV27 to TRBJ2-2, with a weak D call TRBD1 (5 bases). Germline loops: CDR1 MNHEY, CDR2 SMNVEV (reference sequence). The germline V and J ends were trimmed by 0 bases and 7 bases, with 9 bases remaining between them. The CDR3 length is 14 residues.

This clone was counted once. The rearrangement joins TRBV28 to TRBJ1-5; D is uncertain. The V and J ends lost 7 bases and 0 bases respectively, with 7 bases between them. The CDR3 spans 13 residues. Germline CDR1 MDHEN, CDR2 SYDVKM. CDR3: CASTDFSNQPQHF. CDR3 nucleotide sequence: TGTGCCAGCACGGACTTTAGCAATCAGCCCCAGCATTTT.

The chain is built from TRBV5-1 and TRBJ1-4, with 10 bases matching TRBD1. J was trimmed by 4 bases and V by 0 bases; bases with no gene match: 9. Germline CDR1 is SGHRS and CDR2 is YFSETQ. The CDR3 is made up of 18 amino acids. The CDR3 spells CASSLGIDRGQSNEKLFF. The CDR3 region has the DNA TGCGCCAGCAGCTTGGGGATTGACAGGGGGCAAAGTAATGAAAAACTGTTTTTT.

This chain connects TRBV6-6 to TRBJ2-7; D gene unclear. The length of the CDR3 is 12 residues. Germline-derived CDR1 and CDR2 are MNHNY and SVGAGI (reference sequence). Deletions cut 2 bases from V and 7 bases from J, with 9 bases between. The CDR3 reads CASSYNPVEQYF. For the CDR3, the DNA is TGTGCCAGCAGTTACAACCCTGTGGAGCAGTACTTC.

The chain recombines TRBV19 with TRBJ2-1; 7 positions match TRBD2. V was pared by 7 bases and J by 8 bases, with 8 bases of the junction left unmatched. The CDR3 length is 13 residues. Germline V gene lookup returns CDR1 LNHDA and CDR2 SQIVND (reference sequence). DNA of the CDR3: TGTGCCAGTACCGTCACTAGCGTCGATGAGCAGTTCTTC. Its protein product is CASTVTSVDEQFF.